This T cell receptor beta chain was retrieved from a study of cytomegalovirus exposure and HLA in healthy donors. Points from the study as a whole: The dataset shows that most TCR sequences were rare, while some public TCRs occurred in many donors.

This clone appeared a few times. The antigen is not known. Germline assignment: CDR1 SNHLY and CDR2 FYNNEI. This CDR3 spans 15 amino acids. V was pared by 5 bases and J by 1 base, with 2 bases of the junction left unmatched. Profiling relied on immunoSEQ multiplex PCR, and the TCRdb table lists in-frame clones only, not all of them. Of about 130,000 clones in the sample, roughly 93% were seen once. The chain joins TRBV2 to TRBJ2-3, with 11 bases aligning to TRBD2. The receptor's source is a woman between 18 and 29 years old in good health and CMV-seronegative. The specimen was PBMCs. Written as DNA, the CDR3 is TGTGCCAGCAGTCTACTAGCGGGGGGCACAGATACGCAGTATTTT. It codes for CASSLLAGGTDTQYF.